The T cell receptor beta chain described here comes from a study of human T cells and chemical hapten exposure. Time point: patch test 3, about 24 weeks after DPC sensitization. Indicated treatment: therapeutic diphenylcyclopropenone sensitization with weekly scalp DPC. Donors were 18 to 70-year-old alopecia patients suitable for DPC. TCRdb ran MiXCR on the RACE reads and lists one entry per CDR3 protein. Altogether about 58,000 distinct CDR3 sequences are present, 12% being singletons, with the ten largest covering 2% to 3%. This clonotype was detected ten times or more. The V gene end was trimmed by 4 bases and the J gene end by 1 base; junction bases not matched to a gene: 5. Germline V gene data show CDR1 as SGHRS and CDR2 as YFSETQ. The CDR3 has 16 residues.

This TCR derives from a man aged 30 to 45 with alopecia areata. Some clones in this sample may be carry-over from other donors' samples. This sample comprised whole blood, obtained in connection with sensitization to the hapten diphenylcyclopropenone (DPC). The chain employs TRBV5-1 and TRBJ2-5, with 12 nucleotides matching TRBD2. The CDR3, as DNA: TGCGCCAGCAGCCTCGGACTAGCGGGGTCCCAAGAGACCCAGTACTTC. This encodes CASSLGLAGSQETQYF. The full variable domain, completed using reference TRBV5-1 and TRBJ2-5, is KAGVTQTPRYLIKTRGQQVTLSCSPISGHRSVSWYQQTPGQGLQFLFEYFSETQRNKGNFPGRFSGRQFSNSRSEMNVSTLELGDSALYLCASSLGLAGSQETQYFGPGTRLLVL.